This T cell receptor beta chain was identified in a study of CD8 T cells in ankylosing spondylitis. A note on this clonotype: Its antigen remains unknown. No DNA is shown, since the ends of the CDR3 on it are uncertain; the CDR3 is the one TCRdb lists.

In TCRdb, the 5' RACE reads were re-called with MiXCR into one record per CDR3 protein. Of about 700,000 distinct CDR3 sequences listed, under 20% are singletons. Looked up from germline, CDR1 is MRHNA and CDR2 is SNTAGT. The CDR3 is 13 amino acids long, termini counted. Overall study findings and caveats: Researchers report that disease-linked clones proved CD8+ and relatively rare in peripheral blood. As reported, disease-linked clones showed significant enrichment in matched ankylosing spondylitis synovial fluid. Characteristic of ankylosing spondylitis blood, it appeared, was a TCR beta motif comprising roughly 8 highly homologous variants.

The chain combines TRBV6-4 with TRBJ2-1. The TCR was taken from a male donor with ankylosing spondylitis. The source material was blood, either unsorted or a sorted T cell fraction (not recorded which). This chain's CDR3 is CASSTSTGNEQFF.